This T cell receptor beta chain was captured by sequencing in a study of cytomegalovirus exposure and HLA in healthy donors. Study findings and constraints: Being indistinguishable, some V segments were excluded, TRBV6-2 and TRBV6-3 among them. More clonal expansion characterized HLA-associated TCR beta chains than equally common others in a later analysis.

Amplification used 60 Vbeta primers and 13 Jbeta primers. Sequencing was performed with immunoSEQ multiplex PCR; in TCRdb, only in-frame clones are kept and a portion is missing. This sample has approximately 100,000 clones, with about 76% found just once. Worth noting for this clone: The antigen is undetermined.

The CDR3 extends over 16 amino acids. Losses at the gene ends were 4 bases for V and 4 bases for J; bases not matched to a gene: 14. The germline V gene encodes CDR1 SQVTM and CDR2 ANQGSEA. Material for sequencing was PBMCs. The TCR comes from a woman between 35 and 50 years old in good health and CMV-seronegative. The chain is built from TRBV29-1 and TRBJ2-5; 8 positions match TRBD1. In DNA form, the CDR3 reads TGCAGCGTTGGTCTTTGGTGGCAGGGGGCACGAGAGACCCAGTACTTC. It yields the protein CSVGLWWQGARETQYF.